Given below is one TCR beta chain in context. This clonotype has at least ten counts. Its cognate antigen has yet to be identified. Base qualities are missing; no much larger clone stands one base away. Amplification of TCR beta CDR3 regions was carried out from RNA transcripts. The first round of RT-PCR for the TCR CDR3 was performed with the HTBI primer set and the Qiagen OneStep RT-PCR kit. Libraries were constructed in a second round of multiplex PCR, after which size selection and purification were carried out. Sequencing of the libraries was done on an Illumina HiSeq2000 using paired-end 100 bp reads. Turning to the authors' computational methods: SOAPnuke was used to process the raw data, with reads discarded if the reads contained adapters or uncalled bases, had a mean Phred below 15, or lacked an exact constant-primer or identifier match. High-quality paired reads were merged using COPE v1.2.5, and each unique nucleotide sequence was defined as a clonotype. Clonotypes were aligned to IMGT TRBV, TRBD and TRBJ reference segments using MiTCR v1.1. Only V-J combinations with frequency above 0.0001, covering 99.2% of repertoires, were analysed. The TCS score was defined as the ratio of F50 (clonal expansion) to E x V (chaos), calculated using BLOSUM62-based TCRdist between CDR3 peptides within each V-J. Welch's t-statistics and random forest reduced some 510 V-J features to about 13, which were used in a naive Bayes classifier (R e1071). In-frame beta chains were kept once TCRdb had trimmed the public reads at Q25 with fastp and called clones with MiXCR. Rows with one shared CDR3 protein collapse into an entry with the most common genes and DNA. It is TCRdb's table, rather than the study itself, that gives the V and J calls and clone size. The sample table records roughly 260,000 distinct CDR3 sequences; approximately 15% of these occur just once. About an eighth of the sample is in the top ten clones.

These data are taken from a study of T cells in Graves' hyperthyroidism and ophthalmopathy (dated by TCRdb to between 2018 and 2021). For context, the study as a whole: Peripheral blood samples were taken at the time of initial diagnosis, prior to any treatment. To identify TCR V-J signatures that set the groups apart, the researchers used a discovery cohort of 95 to 100 patients, made up of fewer than 50 with Graves' ophthalmopathy and 57 with stable Graves' hyperthyroidism. Prospective prediction of ophthalmopathy was tested in an independent validation cohort of 18 to 20 hyperthyroidism patients and some 17 patients who later progressed to ophthalmopathy. The roughly 100 discovery patients were randomly divided into training and test sets at a 7:3 ratio. According to the paper, TCR Vbeta CDR3 sequencing was carried out on 120 to 150 peripheral blood samples, which came from approximately 41 ophthalmopathy, some 73 hyperthyroidism and roughly 17 progressor patients. After sampling, hyperthyroidism patients received methimazole starting at 30 mg daily, and ophthalmopathy patients received high-dose intravenous methylprednisolone. Thyroid tissue and blood T-cell repertoires from about six Graves' hyperthyroidism patients were also compared in the study.

Hyperthyroidism patients were aged 18 to 65 years and newly diagnosed, with disease duration of less than 2 months. Any patient with an uncontrolled infection, another autoimmune disease, pregnancy or lactation was excluded. Diagnoses relied on clinical symptoms, serum thyroxine and TRAb, thyroid ultrasound and orbital computed tomography. Blood from progressor patients was drawn when they were first diagnosed with hyperthyroidism, before any ophthalmopathy symptoms appeared. PBMCs were isolated from roughly 10 ml of fresh peripheral blood by Ficoll-Paque density gradient centrifugation. Progressor patients were first diagnosed with Graves' hyperthyroidism and then developed ophthalmopathy during follow-up. Total RNA was extracted using Trizol reagent, and RNA quality was assessed on an Agilent 2100 Bioanalyzer. What the study reported, not specific to this receptor: During validation, the model predicted progression to ophthalmopathy a median of approximately 7 months ahead of onset, with around 71% sensitivity and 72% to 85% specificity. No statistical method was used to set the sample size in advance, and investigators knew the group allocation. Most expanded thyroid clonotypes (frequency above 0.001) were also detected in blood, suggesting blood repertoires may reflect thyroid immune responses. Ophthalmopathy was separated from stable hyperthyroidism by a 13 V-J signature model, with around 90% sensitivity and approximately 81% specificity obtained in cross-validation and 80%/75% obtained in testing.

This clonotype was sampled from a woman aged 40 to 50 with Graves' hyperthyroidism that later progressed to Graves' ophthalmopathy. Sequenced input: blood.

At the DNA level, the sequence is TGTGCCAGCAGCTTAGCCCTCGGGGGACTAGGGGGGGGTCATGAGCAGTTCTTC. The translation is CASSLALGGLGGGHEQFF. The chain couples TRBV7-6 to TRBJ2-1, and TRBD2 aligns with 8 junction nucleotides. According to the germline V gene, CDR1 reads SGHVS and CDR2 reads FNYEAQ. Relative to germline, V is missing 0 bases and J is missing 8 bases, with 15 bases of the junction outside any gene match. Spanning cysteine to phenylalanine, the CDR3 consists of 18 amino acids. The retained sequence is limited to the CDR3, 54 bases, with the frame set at the first base.